A selection of T cell receptor beta chains follows, all from one sample in a study of cytomegalovirus exposure and HLA in healthy donors. Profiled with immunoSEQ multiplex PCR; TCRdb holds only in-frame clones, not every one. The profile shows under 150,000 clones, about four fifths of them singletons. Sequencing was done on a sample of PBMCs. The source of these receptors is a male donor in good health and CMV-seronegative. Each CDR3 is given with its conserved first and last residue. A D gene is named only where the DNA matches it firmly. Where a row states a size, it is once, few, many or the class of an expanded clone; other rows omit it.

v_call,d_call,j_call,clone_size,cdr3_nt,cdr3_aa
TRBV5-4,NA,TRBJ2-7,NA,TGTGCCAGCAGCACCAGCTCCTACGAGCAGTACTTC,CASSTSSYEQYF
TRBV19,TRBD1,TRBJ2-7,few,TGTGCCAGTAGTATAGATCTCCGACAGGGGGATTACGACGAGCAGTACTTC,CASSIDLRQGDYDEQYF
TRBV19,TRBD1,TRBJ2-5,few,TGTGCCAGTAGTCTCGACAGGGAAGAGACCCAGTACTTC,CASSLDREETQYF
TRBV4-3,NA,TRBJ2-3,NA,TGCGCCAGCAGCCACCTAGCAGCTGAGGACACAGATACGCAGTATTTT,CASSHLAAEDTDTQYF
TRBV27,TRBD2,TRBJ2-3,NA,TGTGCCAGCAGTTCCGGACTAGCGTTAACAGATACGCAGTATTTT,CASSSGLALTDTQYF
TRBV5-1,TRBD1,TRBJ1-1,NA,TGCGCCAGCAGCTTGGTTCCGGGGACAGAGGGTGAAGCTTTCTTT,CASSLVPGTEGEAFF
TRBV4-1,NA,TRBJ2-7,NA,TGCGCCAGCAGCAGCCCGACAGGCCGCTACGAGCAGTACTTC,CASSSPTGRYEQYF
TRBV7-9,NA,TRBJ2-3,NA,TGTGCCAGCAGCTTAGATTGGCGGGGAAAAGATACGCAGTATTTT,CASSLDWRGKDTQYF
TRBV19,NA,TRBJ2-1,NA,TGTGCCAGTAGTATTTTCTCCGGGACTGCGAATGAGCAGTTCTTC,CASSIFSGTANEQFF
TRBV6-6,NA,TRBJ1-4,NA,TGTGCCAGCGGAACCAGGGGCGGACTGGCACTCGAAAAACTGTTTTTT,CASGTRGGLALEKLFF
TRBV29-1,NA,TRBJ2-2,NA,TGCAGCGTTGGGCAGTCCACCGGGGAGCTGTTTTTT,CSVGQSTGELFF
TRBV6-1,TRBD1,TRBJ2-7,NA,TGTGCCAGCAGTGTCCGGGACAGAACTATTTACGAGCAGTACTTC,CASSVRDRTIYEQYF
TRBV27,TRBD1,TRBJ2-7,NA,TGTGCCAGCAGTTTAACAGGGGGCGGCGGTAACGAGCAGTACTTC,CASSLTGGGGNEQYF
TRBV14,NA,TRBJ2-7,NA,TGTGCCAGCGGCCACCTAGTCGAGCAGTACTTC,CASGHLVEQYF
TRBV6-5,NA,TRBJ1-1,NA,TGTGCCAGCAGTTACTCGATCCAGGGTGGCACTGAAGCTTTCTTT,CASSYSIQGGTEAFF
TRBV5-6,NA,TRBJ2-7,NA,TGTGCCAGCAGCTTTCAGCGCTACACCTACGAGCAGTACTTC,CASSFQRYTYEQYF
TRBV19,TRBD2,TRBJ2-3,NA,TGTGCCATTGCTAGCGGAGACACAGATACGCAGTATTTT,CAIASGDTDTQYF
TRBV18,NA,TRBJ1-5,NA,TGTGCCAGCTCACCAGTATATAGCAATCAGCCCCAGCATTTT,CASSPVYSNQPQHF
TRBV30,NA,TRBJ1-6,NA,TGTGCCTGGAGCGGAGGGGACGGCTCACCCCTCCACTTT,CAWSGGDGSPLHF
TRBV7-9,TRBD1,TRBJ1-1,NA,TGTGCCAGCAGCCCCCAGGGGGTTCTGGGGACCAACACTGAAGCTTTCTTT,CASSPQGVLGTNTEAFF
TRBV19,NA,TRBJ2-1,few,TGTGCCTGTAGGGGGGCTAGCGGAGAGAGCTCCTACAATGAGCAGTTCTTC,CACRGASGESSYNEQFF
TRBV30,NA,TRBJ1-3,NA,TGTGCCTGTGACTCGAGCTCTGGAAACACCATATATTTT,CACDSSSGNTIYF
TRBV25-1,NA,TRBJ2-1,NA,TGTGCCAGCAGTGCCCGACAGGACCCCTACAATGAGCAGTTCTTC,CASSARQDPYNEQFF
TRBV9,NA,TRBJ1-1,NA,TGTGCCAGCAGCGTAGGCTCACAGGGTGCAGCTTTCTTT,CASSVGSQGAAFF
TRBV7-6,NA,TRBJ2-3,NA,TGTGCCAGCAGCTGGGCGGGGGAAGCGGGACAGGCGCAGTATTTT,CASSWAGEAGQAQYF
TRBV2,TRBD1,TRBJ2-2,medium-sized,TGTGCCAGCAGTTCCCGGGGACAGGCCACCGGGGAGCTGTTTTTT,CASSSRGQATGELFF
TRBV7-2,NA,TRBJ1-4,NA,TGTGCCAGCAGCCGATTGGCCGCAACTAATGAAAAACTGTTTTTT,CASSRLAATNEKLFF
TRBV25-1,NA,TRBJ2-7,NA,TGTGCCAGCAGTGAATCCGGGGGTCTCTCCTACGAGCAGTACTTC,CASSESGGLSYEQYF
TRBV7-9,NA,TRBJ2-1,NA,TGTGCCAGCAGCCCTGCCGGGGGACTCCAGTTCTTC,CASSPAGGLQFF
TRBV5-4,TRBD1,TRBJ1-2,NA,TGTGCCAGCAGCTCTCAGGGGGCTGAGGCCTATGGCTACACCTTC,CASSSQGAEAYGYTF
TRBV6-5,NA,TRBJ1-2,NA,TGTGCCAGCAGTTCCTACAGGGAATCTAACTATGGCTACACCTTC,CASSSYRESNYGYTF
TRBV7-9,NA,TRBJ2-7,once,TGTGCCAGCAGCTTCAAAGGACAGTACTACGAGCAGTACTTC,CASSFKGQYYEQYF
TRBV29-1,TRBD2,TRBJ2-2,NA,TGCAGCGTTTCGGATAGCGGGAGGTGGGGCGGGGAGCTGTTTTTT,CSVSDSGRWGGELFF